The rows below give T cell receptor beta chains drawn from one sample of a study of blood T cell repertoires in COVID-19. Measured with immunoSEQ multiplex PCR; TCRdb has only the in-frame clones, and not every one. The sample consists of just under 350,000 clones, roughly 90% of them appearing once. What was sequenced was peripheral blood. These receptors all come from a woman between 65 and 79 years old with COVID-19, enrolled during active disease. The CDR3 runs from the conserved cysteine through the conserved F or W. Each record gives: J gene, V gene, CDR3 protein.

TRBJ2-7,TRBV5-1,CASSLVGEGEQYF
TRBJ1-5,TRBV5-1,CASSRGLGNQPQHF
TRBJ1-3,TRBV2,CASSLGGSLLSGNTIYF
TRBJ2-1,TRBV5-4,CASSTRGLDEQFF
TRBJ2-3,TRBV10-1,CASSDGDTQYF
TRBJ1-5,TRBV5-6,CASSLRRLNQPQHF
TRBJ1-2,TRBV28,CASSLGPLRGYTF
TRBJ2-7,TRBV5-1,CASSWGVDEQYF
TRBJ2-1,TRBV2,CASKRGLAGVKEQFF
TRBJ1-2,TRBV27,CASSLTASLYGYTF
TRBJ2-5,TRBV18,CASSRGQGMETQYF
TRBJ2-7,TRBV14,CASSQSGSSYEQYF
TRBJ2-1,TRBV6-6,CASTQDTYNEQFF
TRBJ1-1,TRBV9,CASSVGHSGNTEAFF
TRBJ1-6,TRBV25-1,CASSGDRDNSPLHF
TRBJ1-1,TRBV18,CASSRRDSSEAFF
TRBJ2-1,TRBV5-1,CASSLGLAGASEQFF
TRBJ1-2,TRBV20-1,CSVGGDYGYTF
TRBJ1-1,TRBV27,CASSYTGMTEAFF
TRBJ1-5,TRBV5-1,CASSPSGGSQPQHF
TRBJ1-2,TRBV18,CASSPPGGNYGYTF
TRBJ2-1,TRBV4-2,CASSQTRDEQFF
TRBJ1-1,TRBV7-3,CASSHGQDTEAFF
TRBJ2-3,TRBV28,CASKTRRGADTQYF
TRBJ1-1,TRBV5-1,CASSFNTREAVTEAFF
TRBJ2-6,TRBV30,CAWSVGGTGANVLTF
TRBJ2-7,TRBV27,CASSETARSPYYEQYF
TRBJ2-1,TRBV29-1,CSALRDSSYNEQFF